This T cell receptor (beta chain) appears in the sequencing data of a study of OX40 agonist ivuxolimab in advanced cancers. Overall study context: Of the patients, three showed partial responses, one with hepatocellular carcinoma and two with cutaneous melanoma. Study findings and constraints: On average, a greater number of expanded clones characterised CD8+ T cells relative to CD4+. Near-lowest levels of clonal expansion characterized partial responders at 0.1-3.0 mg/kg.

Prior autoimmune disease or systemic immunosuppression barred patients. The data were produced by immunoSEQ multiplex PCR, yet TCRdb's version contains in-frame clones alone and is incomplete. The data show 66,000 or so clones, roughly 84% seen once. V lost 2 bases and J 6 bases, leaving 13 bases between the germline ends. Looked up from germline, CDR1 is MDHEN and CDR2 is SYDVKM. The CDR3 sequence is 15 residues long. On this clone itself: Its antigen is still unknown.

The TCR comes from an adult with an advanced solid tumor such as melanoma, head and neck, liver or kidney cancer. The chain combines TRBV28 with TRBJ2-2, with D maybe TRBD1 (5 bases). This specimen consisted of CD4+ or CD8+ T cells sorted from blood, obtained in a trial of the OX40 agonist ivuxolimab. CDR3 bases: TGTGCCAGCAGTTTACCAGGGCCAATCTCCGGGGAGCTGTTTTTT. Translated, it gives CASSLPGPISGELFF. Complete variable domain (other parts from reference TRBV28 and TRBJ2-2): DVKVTQSSRYLVKRTGEKVFLECVQDMDHENMFWYRQDPGLGLRLIYFSYDVKMKEKGDIPEGYSVSREKKERFSLILESASTNQTSMYLCASSLPGPISGELFFGEGSRLTVL.